This T cell receptor (beta chain) was observed in a study of cytomegalovirus exposure and HLA in healthy donors. Points from the study as a whole: Reportedly, TCR beta sequences accurately predicted HLA-A and HLA-B alleles in most subjects. It was confirmed in vitro that three of the CMV-associated chains were specific for CMV antigens.

The PCR was carried out with 60 Vbeta primers and 13 Jbeta primers. Profiling relied on immunoSEQ multiplex PCR, and the TCRdb table lists in-frame clones only, not all of them. In the table there are under 300,000 clones, around 81% of which are singletons. In regard to this clone: Its target is unknown.

The sequenced sample was PBMCs. The receptor was isolated from a woman aged 60 to 75 in good health and CMV-seropositive.

In DNA form, the CDR3 reads TGTGCCAGCTCACCGGGGGGGAACTACCAGCATTTT. Its translation is CASSPGGNYQHF. The rearrangement links TRBV18 to TRBJ1-5; perhaps TRBD1 as D (5 bases). CDR1 and CDR2 (germline): KGHSH, LQKENI. CDR3 length equals 12 residues. V lost 3 bases and J 12 bases, leaving 12 bases between the germline ends. Full variable domain (remainder filled in from reference TRBV18 and TRBJ1-5): NAGVMQNPRHLVRRRGQEARLRCSPMKGHSHVYWYRQLPEEGLKFMVYLQKENIIDESGMPKERFSAEFPKEGPSILRIQQVVRGDSAAYFCASSPGGNYQHFGDGTRLSIL.